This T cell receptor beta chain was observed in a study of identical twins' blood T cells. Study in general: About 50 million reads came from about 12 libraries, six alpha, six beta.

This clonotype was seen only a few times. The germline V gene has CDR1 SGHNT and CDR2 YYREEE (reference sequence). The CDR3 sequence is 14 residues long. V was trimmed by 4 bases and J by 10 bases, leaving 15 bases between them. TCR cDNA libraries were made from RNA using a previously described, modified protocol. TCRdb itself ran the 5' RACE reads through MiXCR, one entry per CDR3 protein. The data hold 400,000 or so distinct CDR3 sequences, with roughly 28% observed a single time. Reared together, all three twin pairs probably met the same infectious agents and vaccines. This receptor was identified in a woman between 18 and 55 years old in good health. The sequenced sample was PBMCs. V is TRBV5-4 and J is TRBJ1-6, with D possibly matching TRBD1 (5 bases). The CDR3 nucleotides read TGTGCCAGCAGCCTGGAAGGGGTTCAGTCACCCCTCCACTTT. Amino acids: CASSLEGVQSPLHF.